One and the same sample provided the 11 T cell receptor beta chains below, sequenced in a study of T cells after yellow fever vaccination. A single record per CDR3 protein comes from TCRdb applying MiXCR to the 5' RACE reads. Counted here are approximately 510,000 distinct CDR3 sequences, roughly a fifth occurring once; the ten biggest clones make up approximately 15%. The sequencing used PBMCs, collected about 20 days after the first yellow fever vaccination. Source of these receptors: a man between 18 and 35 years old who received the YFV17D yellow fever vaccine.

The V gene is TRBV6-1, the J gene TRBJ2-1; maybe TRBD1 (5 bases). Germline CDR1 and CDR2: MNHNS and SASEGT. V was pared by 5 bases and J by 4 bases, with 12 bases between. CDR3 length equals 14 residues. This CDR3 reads CASSQTAYYNEQFF. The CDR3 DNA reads TGTGCCAGCAGTCAGACAGCGTATTACAATGAGCAGTTCTTC.

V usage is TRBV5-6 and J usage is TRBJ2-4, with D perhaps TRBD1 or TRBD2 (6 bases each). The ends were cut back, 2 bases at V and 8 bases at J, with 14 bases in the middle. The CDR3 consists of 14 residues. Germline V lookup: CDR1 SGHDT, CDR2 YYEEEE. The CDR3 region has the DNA TGTGCCAGCAGCTTTGTTCCGGGGGCCGACATTCAGTACTTC. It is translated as CASSFVPGADIQYF.

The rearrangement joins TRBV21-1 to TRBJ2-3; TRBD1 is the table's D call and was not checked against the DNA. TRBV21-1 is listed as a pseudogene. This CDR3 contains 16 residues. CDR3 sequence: CASSKHRTGSADTQYF. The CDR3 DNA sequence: TGTGCCAGCAGCAAACATCGGACAGGGAGCGCAGATACGCAGTATTTT.

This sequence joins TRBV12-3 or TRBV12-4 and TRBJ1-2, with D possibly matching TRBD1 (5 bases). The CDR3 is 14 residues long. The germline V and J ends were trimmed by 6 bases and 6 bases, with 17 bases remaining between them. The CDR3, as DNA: TGTGCCAGCAGCCCAGTTGGGGCCGCGGATGGCTACACCTTC. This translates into CASSPVGAADGYTF.

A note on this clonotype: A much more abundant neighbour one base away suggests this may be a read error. CDR3 protein: CASRGQAGELFF. Here the CDR3 DNA reads TGTGCCAGCAGGGGACAGGCCGGGGAGCTGTTTTTT. This chain joins TRBV6-2 or TRBV6-3 and TRBJ2-2; 8 bases match TRBD1. Per germline, CDR1 MNHEY and CDR2 SVGEGT. This CDR3 is 12 amino acids long. J gave up 6 bases and V 6 bases, and 0 bases lay outside the gene matches.

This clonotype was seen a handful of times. The CDR3 coding sequence is TGCGCCAGCAGCTTAACAGGAAGCATCAATGAAAAACTGTTTTTT. Translated: CASSLTGSINEKLFF. The V call is TRBV5-1, the J call TRBJ1-4; maybe TRBD1 (5 bases). V lost 2 bases, J lost 5 bases, and 13 bases lay in between. Germline assignment: CDR1 SGHRS and CDR2 YFSETQ. CDR3 length: 15 residues. The full variable domain, completed using reference TRBV5-1 and TRBJ1-4, is KAGVTQTPRYLIKTRGQQVTLSCSPISGHRSVSWYQQTPGQGLQFLFEYFSETQRNKGNFPGRFSGRQFSNSRSEMNVSTLELGDSALYLCASSLTGSINEKLFFGSGTQLSVL.

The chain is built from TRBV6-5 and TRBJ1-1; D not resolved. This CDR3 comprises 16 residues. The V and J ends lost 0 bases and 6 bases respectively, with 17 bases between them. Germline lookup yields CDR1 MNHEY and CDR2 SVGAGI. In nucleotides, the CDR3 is TGTGCCAGCAGTTACTCGACGTTGAAGGGCAGAGCTGAAGCTTTCTTT. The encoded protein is CASSYSTLKGRAEAFF.

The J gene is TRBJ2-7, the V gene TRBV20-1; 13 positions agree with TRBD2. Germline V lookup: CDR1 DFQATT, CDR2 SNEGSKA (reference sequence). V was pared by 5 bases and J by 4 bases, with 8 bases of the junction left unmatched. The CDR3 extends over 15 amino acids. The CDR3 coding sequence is TGCAGTGCTTCGCCACTAGCGGGGGGGAAATACGAGCAGTACGTC. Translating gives CSASPLAGGKYEQYV.

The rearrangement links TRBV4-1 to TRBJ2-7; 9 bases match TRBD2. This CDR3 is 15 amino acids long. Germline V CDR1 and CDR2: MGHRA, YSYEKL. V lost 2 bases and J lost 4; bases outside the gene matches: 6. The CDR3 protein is CASSQWAGGLYEQYV. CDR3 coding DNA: TGCGCCAGCAGCCAATGGGCGGGAGGGCTATACGAGCAGTACGTC.

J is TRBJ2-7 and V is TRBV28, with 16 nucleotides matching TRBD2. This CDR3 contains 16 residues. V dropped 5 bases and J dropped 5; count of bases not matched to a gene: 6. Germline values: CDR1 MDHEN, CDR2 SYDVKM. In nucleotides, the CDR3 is TGTGCCAGCAGTGGACCGGGACTAGCGGGGGGGCACGAGCAGTACTTC. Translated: CASSGPGLAGGHEQYF.

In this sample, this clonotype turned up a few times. DNA of the CDR3: TGTGCCAGCAGCCAAGAAGGAGCGGGGAAGGCAGATACGCAGTATTTT. Encoded protein: CASSQEGAGKADTQYF. J is TRBJ2-3 and V is TRBV4-2; TRBD2 matches at 7 bases. Germline assignment: CDR1 LGHNA and CDR2 YNFKEQ. With 0 bases clipped from V and 4 bases from J, the junction kept 7 bases outside the gene matches. This CDR3 contains 16 residues.